Listed here are 7 T cell receptor beta chains from one sample, sequenced in a study of T cell changes during pregnancy in multiple sclerosis. Repertoires were generated with immunoSEQ multiplex PCR, while TCRdb's copy carries only in-frame clones and drops some. This repertoire shows about 97,000 clones, about nine tenths found once; its top ten account for about 0.75%. The source material was peripheral blood, sampled in the second trimester of pregnancy. The receptors were gathered from a female donor in good health, enrolled as a control in a pregnancy study.

This clone was seen only once. This chain joins TRBV5-8 and TRBJ2-7, with 10 bases lining up with TRBD1. Per germline, CDR1 SGHTS and CDR2 YDEGEE. This CDR3 has 17 residues. J gave up 5 bases and V 1 base, and 12 bases lay outside the gene matches. The chain's CDR3 is CASSLKGPGQGIDEQYF. The CDR3 region has the DNA TGTGCCAGCAGCTTGAAGGGTCCGGGACAGGGGATCGACGAGCAGTACTTC.

This chain connects TRBV10-2 to TRBJ2-7; 12 nucleotides line up with TRBD2. This CDR3 has 14 amino acids. The germline V gene has CDR1 WSHSY and CDR2 SAAADI. The V and J ends lost 7 bases and 7 bases, in that order; junction bases with no gene match: 8. The CDR3 DNA follows: TGCGCCAGCAAACCTAGCGGGGGGGCCTGGGAGCAGTACTTC. Amino acid sequence: CASKPSGGAWEQYF.

The chain couples TRBV9 to TRBJ2-1, with 13 bases matching TRBD2. This CDR3 region has 17 residues. In germline, CDR1 is SGDLS, CDR2 YYNGEE. The V gene end was trimmed by 3 bases and the J gene end by 7 bases; junction bases not matched to a gene: 10. CDR3 coding DNA: TGTGCCAGCAGCGCCCAACTACTAGCGGGAGGGGGGAATGAGCAGTTCTTC. This codes for CASSAQLLAGGGNEQFF.

The chain recombines TRBV5-1 with TRBJ2-2; TRBD1 matches 9 bases. Germline V gene data show CDR1 as SGHRS and CDR2 as YFSETQ. Trimming at V came to 3 bases and at J to 6 bases, leaving 6 bases not matched to a gene. The CDR3 covers 15 residues. The CDR3 is CASSSRTGDAGELFF. The CDR3 DNA reads TGCGCCAGCAGCTCGAGGACAGGGGATGCCGGGGAGCTGTTTTTT.

This clone has a single count. V is TRBV7-8 and J is TRBJ1-3, with D unresolved. This CDR3 comprises 20 residues. The V gene's germline CDR1 is SGHVS and CDR2 FQNEAQ. Trimming removed 2 bases at V and 1 base at J, with 24 bases between. The CDR3 nucleotides are TGTGCCAGCAGCTTATCCTCCGTGCGTACTTATTTCGGGTCTGGAAACACCATATATTTT. Amino acid sequence: CASSLSSVRTYFGSGNTIYF.

V usage is TRBV27 and J usage is TRBJ1-2; the D is unclear. CDR3 size: 12 residues. The germline V gene encodes CDR1 MNHEY and CDR2 SMNVEV (reference sequence). With 8 bases removed from V and 4 bases from J, the gap between germline ends came to 11 bases. CDR3 nucleotide sequence: TGTGCCAGCCTCAGTCCAGGCTATGGCTACACCTTC. Its protein product is CASLSPGYGYTF.

The V gene is TRBV7-6, the J gene TRBJ2-1; 7 bases match TRBD2. CDR3 length: 16 amino acids. The V gene end was trimmed by 1 base and the J gene end by 1 base; junction bases not matched to a gene: 4. Germline V lookup: CDR1 SGHVS, CDR2 FNYEAQ. The CDR3 here is CASSLDGGGSYNEQFF. The CDR3 DNA reads TGTGCCAGCAGCTTAGATGGGGGGGGGTCCTACAATGAGCAGTTCTTC.